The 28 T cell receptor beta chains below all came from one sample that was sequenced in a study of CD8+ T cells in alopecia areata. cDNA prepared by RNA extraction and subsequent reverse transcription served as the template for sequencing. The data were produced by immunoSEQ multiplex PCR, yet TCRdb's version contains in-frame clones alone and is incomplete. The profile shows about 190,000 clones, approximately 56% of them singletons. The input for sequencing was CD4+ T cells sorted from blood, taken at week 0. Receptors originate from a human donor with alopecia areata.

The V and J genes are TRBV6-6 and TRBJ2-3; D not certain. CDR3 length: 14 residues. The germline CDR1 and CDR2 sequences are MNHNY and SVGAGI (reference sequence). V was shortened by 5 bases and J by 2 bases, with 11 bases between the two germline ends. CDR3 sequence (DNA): TGTGCCAGCAGTCGACCAACGGACACAGATACGCAGTATTTT. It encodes CASSRPTDTDTQYF.

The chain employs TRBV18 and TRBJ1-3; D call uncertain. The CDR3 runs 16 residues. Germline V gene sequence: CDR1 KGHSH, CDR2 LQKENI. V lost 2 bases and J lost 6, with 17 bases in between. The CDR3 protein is CASSPREQRGENTIYF. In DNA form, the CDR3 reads TGTGCCAGCTCACCAAGGGAACAACGAGGAGAAAACACCATATATTTT.

The CDR3 DNA is TGTGCCATCAGTGAGTCAGCCGGGAGGTATGAGCAGTACTTC. Its protein product is CAISESAGRYEQYF. This chain connects TRBV10-3 to TRBJ2-7, with 7 bases lining up with TRBD2. Per germline, CDR1 ENHRY and CDR2 SYGVKD. CDR3 length: 14 residues. Losses at the gene ends were 0 bases for V and 7 bases for J; bases not matched to a gene: 6.

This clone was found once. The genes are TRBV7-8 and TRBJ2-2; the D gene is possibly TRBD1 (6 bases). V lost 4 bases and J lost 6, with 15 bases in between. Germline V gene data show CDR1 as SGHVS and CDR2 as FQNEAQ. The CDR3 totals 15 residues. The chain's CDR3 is CASSSAGRGAGELFF. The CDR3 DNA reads TGTGCCAGCAGCTCCGCGGGCAGGGGAGCCGGGGAGCTGTTTTTT.

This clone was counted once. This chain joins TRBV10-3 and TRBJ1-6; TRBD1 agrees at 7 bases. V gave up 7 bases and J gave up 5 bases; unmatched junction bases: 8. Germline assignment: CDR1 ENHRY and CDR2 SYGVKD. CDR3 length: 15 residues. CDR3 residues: CAIKVGGGDNSPLHF. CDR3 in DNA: TGTGCCATCAAAGTTGGAGGGGGCGATAATTCACCCCTCCACTTT.

The CDR3 coding sequence is TGCAGCACTCTAGCGGGGGGGACTAATGAGCAGTTCTTC. Translated: CSTLAGGTNEQFF. This sequence joins TRBV29-1 and TRBJ2-1; TRBD2 agrees at 12 bases. J was trimmed by 7 bases and V by 8 bases; bases with no gene match: 6. Germline loops: CDR1 SQVTM, CDR2 ANQGSEA. This CDR3 has 13 amino acids.

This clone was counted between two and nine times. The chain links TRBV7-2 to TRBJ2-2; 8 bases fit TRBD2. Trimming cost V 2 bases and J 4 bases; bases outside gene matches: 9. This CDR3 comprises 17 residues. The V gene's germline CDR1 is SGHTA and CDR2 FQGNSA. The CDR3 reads CASSLLLTSEVTGELFF. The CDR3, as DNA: TGTGCCAGCAGCTTACTCCTGACTAGCGAGGTCACCGGGGAGCTGTTTTTT.

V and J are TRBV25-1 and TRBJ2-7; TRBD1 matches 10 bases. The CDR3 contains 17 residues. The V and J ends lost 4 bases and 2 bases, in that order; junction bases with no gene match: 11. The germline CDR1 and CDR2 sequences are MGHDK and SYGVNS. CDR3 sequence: CASSGGDRGLVTYEQYF. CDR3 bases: TGTGCCAGCAGTGGGGGAGACAGGGGGCTAGTTACCTACGAGCAGTACTTC.

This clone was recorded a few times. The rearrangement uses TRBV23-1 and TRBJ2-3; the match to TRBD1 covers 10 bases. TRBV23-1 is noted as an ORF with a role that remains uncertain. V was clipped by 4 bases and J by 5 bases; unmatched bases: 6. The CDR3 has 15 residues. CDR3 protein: CASSPDRGRIDTQYF. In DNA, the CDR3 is TGCGCCAGCAGTCCCGACAGGGGGCGGATAGATACGCAGTATTTT.

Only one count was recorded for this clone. CDR3 DNA: TGTGCCAGCAGACGGGACAGGGTTGATACGCAGTATTTT. Translating gives CASRRDRVDTQYF. The chain has TRBV6-5 and TRBJ2-3; TRBD1 aligns across 9 bases. This CDR3 has 13 residues. CDR1 and CDR2 (germline): MNHEY, SVGAGI. The J segment lost 6 bases and the V segment lost 6 bases, leaving 4 bases of the junction unmatched.

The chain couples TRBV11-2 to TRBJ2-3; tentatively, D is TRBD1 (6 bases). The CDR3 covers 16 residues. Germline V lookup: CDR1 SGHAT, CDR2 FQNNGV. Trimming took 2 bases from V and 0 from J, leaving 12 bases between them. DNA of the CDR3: TGTGCCAGCAGCTTAACCTTGGGGGCTAGCACAGATACGCAGTATTTT. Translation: CASSLTLGASTDTQYF.

CDR3 sequence reads: CAIEFGQSSYNSPLHF. The CDR3, as DNA: TGCGCCATTGAATTCGGACAAAGCTCCTATAATTCACCCCTCCACTTT. The rearrangement joins TRBV5-1 to TRBJ1-6; D is perhaps TRBD1 (5 bases). In germline, CDR1 is SGHRS, CDR2 YFSETQ. V gave up 9 bases and J gave up 0 bases, with 16 bases separating them. The CDR3 runs 16 residues.

Written as DNA, the CDR3 is TGTGCCAGCAGTGTTACAGGGGGCTTGGGGCCTGGGGCCAACGTCCTGACTTTC. Encoded protein: CASSVTGGLGPGANVLTF. The V gene is TRBV7-2, the J gene TRBJ2-6; 9 bases fit TRBD1. CDR1 and CDR2 (germline): SGHTA, FQGNSA. Trimming took 6 bases from V and 2 from J; bases not matched to a gene: 11. CDR3 size: 18 residues.

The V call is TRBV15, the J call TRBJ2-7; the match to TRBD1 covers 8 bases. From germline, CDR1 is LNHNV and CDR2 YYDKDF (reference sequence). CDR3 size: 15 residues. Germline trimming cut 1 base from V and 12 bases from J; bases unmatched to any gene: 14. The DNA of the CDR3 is TGTGCCACCAGCAGAGCCCGGGACAGGCCCAGGGTACGGTACTTC. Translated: CATSRARDRPRVRYF.

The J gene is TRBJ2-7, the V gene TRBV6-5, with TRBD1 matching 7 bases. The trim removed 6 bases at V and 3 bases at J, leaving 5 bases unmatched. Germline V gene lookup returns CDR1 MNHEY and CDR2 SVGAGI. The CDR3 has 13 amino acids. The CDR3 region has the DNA TGTGCCAGCAGCCTCGGGACAGTCTACGAGCAGTACTTC. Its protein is CASSLGTVYEQYF.

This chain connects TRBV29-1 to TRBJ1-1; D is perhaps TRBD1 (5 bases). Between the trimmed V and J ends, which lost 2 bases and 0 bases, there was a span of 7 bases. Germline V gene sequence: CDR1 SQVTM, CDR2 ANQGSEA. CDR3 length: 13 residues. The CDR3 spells CSVENRMNTEAFF. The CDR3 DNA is TGCAGCGTTGAAAACAGGATGAACACTGAAGCTTTCTTT. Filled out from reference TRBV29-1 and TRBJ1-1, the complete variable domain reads SAVISQKPSRDICQRGTSLTIQCQVDSQVTMMFWYRQQPGQSLTLIATANQGSEATYESGFVIDKFPISRPNLTFSTLTVSNMSPEDSSIYLCSVENRMNTEAFFGQGTRLTVV.

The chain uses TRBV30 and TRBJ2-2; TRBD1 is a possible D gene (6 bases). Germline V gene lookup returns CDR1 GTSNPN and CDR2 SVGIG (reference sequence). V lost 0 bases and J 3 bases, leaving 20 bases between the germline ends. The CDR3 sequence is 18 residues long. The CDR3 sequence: CAWSVRGQGKRDTGELFF. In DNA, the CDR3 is TGTGCCTGGAGTGTACGGGGTCAGGGGAAGAGGGACACCGGGGAGCTGTTTTTT.

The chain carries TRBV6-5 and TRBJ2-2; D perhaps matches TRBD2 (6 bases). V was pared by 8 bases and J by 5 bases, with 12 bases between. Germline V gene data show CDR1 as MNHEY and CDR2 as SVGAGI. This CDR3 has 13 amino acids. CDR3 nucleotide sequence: TGTGCCAGCGGAGGGGCCCGAACCGGGGAGCTGTTTTTT. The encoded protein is CASGGARTGELFF.

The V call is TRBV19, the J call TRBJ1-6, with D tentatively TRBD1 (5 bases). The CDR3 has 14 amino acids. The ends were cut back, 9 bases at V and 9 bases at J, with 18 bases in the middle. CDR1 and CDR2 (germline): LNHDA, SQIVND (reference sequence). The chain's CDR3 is CASRSRVPGSPLHF. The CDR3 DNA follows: TGTGCCAGCAGATCCAGGGTGCCAGGTTCACCCCTCCACTTT.

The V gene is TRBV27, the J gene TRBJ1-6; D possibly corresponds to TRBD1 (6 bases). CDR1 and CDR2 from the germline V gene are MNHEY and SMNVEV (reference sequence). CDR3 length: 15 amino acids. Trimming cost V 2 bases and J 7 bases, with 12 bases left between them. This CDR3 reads CASSLNGQKNSPLHF. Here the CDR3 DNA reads TGTGCCAGCAGTTTAAACGGACAGAAGAATTCACCCCTCCACTTT.

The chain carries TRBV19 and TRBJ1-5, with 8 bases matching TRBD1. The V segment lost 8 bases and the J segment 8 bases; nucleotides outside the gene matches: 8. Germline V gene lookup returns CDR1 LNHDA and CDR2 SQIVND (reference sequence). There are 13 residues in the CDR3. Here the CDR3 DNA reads TGTGCCAGTGGACAGGGTAGAGGGGAGCCCCAGCATTTT. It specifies CASGQGRGEPQHF.

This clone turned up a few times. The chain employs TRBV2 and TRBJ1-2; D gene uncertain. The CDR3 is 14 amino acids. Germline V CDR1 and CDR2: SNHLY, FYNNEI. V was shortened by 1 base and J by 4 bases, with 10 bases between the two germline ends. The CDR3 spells CASSEVDGPYGYTF. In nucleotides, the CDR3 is TGTGCCAGCAGTGAAGTTGACGGCCCCTATGGCTACACCTTC.

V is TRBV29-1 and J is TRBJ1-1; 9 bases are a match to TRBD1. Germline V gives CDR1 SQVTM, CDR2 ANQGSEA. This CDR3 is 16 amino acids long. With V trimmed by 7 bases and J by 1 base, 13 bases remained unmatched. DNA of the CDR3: TGCAGCGCCTCACCCGGAGGACAGGGGACGAACACTGAAGCTTTCTTT. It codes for CSASPGGQGTNTEAFF.

The CDR3 reads CSAVRDRLYNEQFF. Written as DNA, the CDR3 is TGCAGCGCAGTCCGGGACAGGTTGTACAATGAGCAGTTCTTC. The chain combines TRBV29-1 with TRBJ2-1; TRBD1 matches at 8 bases. Trimming took 7 bases from V and 4 from J; bases not matched to a gene: 9. CDR3 length: 14 amino acids. Germline V gene data show CDR1 as SQVTM and CDR2 as ANQGSEA.

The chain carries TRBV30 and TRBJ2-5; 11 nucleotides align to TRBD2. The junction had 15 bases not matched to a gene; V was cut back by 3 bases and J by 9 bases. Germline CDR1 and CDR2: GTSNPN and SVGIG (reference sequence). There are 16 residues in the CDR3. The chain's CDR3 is CAWRYETSGAAAAQYF. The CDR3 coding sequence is TGTGCCTGGAGATATGAGACTAGCGGGGCAGCGGCGGCCCAGTACTTC.

The CDR3 DNA sequence: TGTGCCAGCTCACCAACAGGGACCACTAACTATGGCTACACCTTC. Translated, it gives CASSPTGTTNYGYTF. The chain recombines TRBV18 with TRBJ1-2; maybe TRBD1 (6 bases). Trimming removed 2 bases from V and 0 bases from J, with 10 bases in between. The CDR3 contains 15 residues. Germline CDR1 KGHSH, CDR2 LQKENI.

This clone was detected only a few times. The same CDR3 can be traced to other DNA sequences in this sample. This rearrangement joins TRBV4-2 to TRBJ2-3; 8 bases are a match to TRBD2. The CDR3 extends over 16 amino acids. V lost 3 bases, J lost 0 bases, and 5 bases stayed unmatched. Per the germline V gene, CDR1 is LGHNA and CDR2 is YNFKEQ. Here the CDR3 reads CASSQGAGGSTDTQYF. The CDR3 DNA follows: TGTGCCAGCAGCCAGGGCGCGGGGGGTAGCACAGATACGCAGTATTTT.

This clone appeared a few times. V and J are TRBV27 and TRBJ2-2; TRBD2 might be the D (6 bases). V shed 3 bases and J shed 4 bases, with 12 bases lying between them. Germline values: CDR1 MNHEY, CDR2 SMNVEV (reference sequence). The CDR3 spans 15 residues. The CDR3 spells CASSLEGRSTGELFF. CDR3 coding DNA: TGTGCCAGCAGTTTGGAGGGGCGCAGCACCGGGGAGCTGTTTTTT.